The subject of this entry is one TCR beta chain. The CDR3 runs to 14 residues. V gave up 0 bases and J gave up 4 bases, with 9 bases separating them. Profiling relied on immunoSEQ multiplex PCR, and the TCRdb table lists in-frame clones only, not all of them. The sample carries 120,000 or so clones, about 90% recorded once. The data originate from a study of T cell responses to AZD1222 COVID-19 vaccine. This clonotype was sampled from an adult in good health. The source was peripheral blood, collected on day 0 of AZD1222 vaccination. This chain connects TRBV23-1 to TRBJ2-5, with D hard to call. TRBV23-1 is an open reading frame, and its role is uncertain. CDR3 in DNA: TGCGCCAGCAGTCAATCGCGGACGAGAGAGACCCAGTACTTC. Protein product: CASSQSRTRETQYF.